Listed here are 26 T cell receptor beta chains from one sample, sequenced in a study of blood T cell repertoires in COVID-19. Sequenced by immunoSEQ multiplex PCR; TCRdb stores in-frame clones only, minus some. The sample consists of some 140,000 clones, around 83% of them appearing once. Sequencing was carried out using PBMCs or T cells enriched from blood (not recorded which). These receptors were obtained from a man aged 30-40 years who had recovered from COVID-19.

The count of this clone is one. This chain uses TRBV9 with TRBJ2-3; D is perhaps TRBD2 (6 bases). The CDR3 runs to 18 residues. Trimming shortened V by 0 bases and J by 0 bases, and 17 bases separated the two germline ends. CDR1 and CDR2 (germline): SGDLS, YYNGEE. CDR3 sequence: CASSVEVGGLASTDTQYF. The CDR3 DNA follows: TGTGCCAGCAGCGTAGAGGTTGGGGGACTCGCTAGCACAGATACGCAGTATTTT.

The chain combines TRBV19 with TRBJ2-3; D is possibly TRBD1 (6 bases). This CDR3 comprises 13 residues. Per the germline V gene, CDR1 is LNHDA and CDR2 is SQIVND (reference sequence). Between the trimmed V and J ends, which lost 8 bases and 2 bases, there was a span of 11 bases. The CDR3 bases are TGTGCCAGTTCGTACAGGGCCACAGATACGCAGTATTTT. Translated: CASSYRATDTQYF.

This chain uses TRBV30 with TRBJ2-7; D remains unclear. CDR3 size: 13 residues. Trimming stripped 0 bases from V and 2 bases from J, with 8 bases between. In germline, CDR1 is GTSNPN, CDR2 SVGIG (reference sequence). For the CDR3, the DNA is TGTGCCTGGAGTGTACAAGTTCCCTACGAGCAGTACTTC. Protein sequence: CAWSVQVPYEQYF. Looking up the rest from reference TRBV30 and TRBJ2-7 gives the full variable domain: SQTIHQWPATLVQPVGSPLSLECTVEGTSNPNLYWYRQAAGRGLQLLFYSVGIGQISSEVPQNLSASRPQDRQFILSSKKLLLSDSGFYLCAWSVQVPYEQYFGPGTRLTVT.

The chain has TRBV3-1 (or the pseudogene TRBV3-2) and TRBJ2-3; D unclear. V lost 1 base to trimming and J lost 1 base, with 12 bases between them. The germline V gene has CDR1 LGHDT and CDR2 YNNKEL (reference sequence). The CDR3 consists of 16 residues. In DNA form, the CDR3 reads TGTGCCAGCAGCCAAGCCCGACACTCCCGCACAGATACGCAGTATTTT. It encodes CASSQARHSRTDTQYF.

This chain joins TRBV19 and TRBJ1-4; the D gene is possibly TRBD1 (6 bases). V was clipped by 1 base and J by 3 bases, with 12 bases between them. Germline V gene sequence: CDR1 LNHDA, CDR2 SQIVND (reference sequence). The CDR3 extends over 16 amino acids. The CDR3 loop is CASSIVLRTANEKLFF. In DNA form, the CDR3 reads TGTGCCAGTAGTATAGTTTTGCGGACAGCTAATGAAAAACTGTTTTTT.

This chain uses TRBV21-1 with TRBJ1-6. TRBV21-1 is shown as a pseudogene. There are 21 residues in the CDR3. CDR3: CASSSPLRGNVEGSYNSPLHF. DNA for the CDR3: TGTGCCAGCAGCTCCCCTCTGCGGGGTAACGTAGAGGGCTCCTATAATTCACCCCTCCACTTT.

The chain couples TRBV6-2 or TRBV6-3 to TRBJ2-5; D might be TRBD1 (5 bases). Looked up from germline, CDR1 is MNHEY and CDR2 is SVGEGT. V lost 2 bases and J 2 bases, leaving 12 bases between the germline ends. CDR3 length: 15 residues. CDR3 residues: CASSYTQGNQETQYF. DNA for the CDR3: TGTGCCAGCAGTTACACCCAGGGCAATCAAGAGACCCAGTACTTC.

This chain connects TRBV19 to TRBJ1-5; TRBD1 matches 7 bases. Per the germline V gene, CDR1 is LNHDA and CDR2 is SQIVND (reference sequence). CDR3 size: 15 residues. The trim removed 1 base at V and 4 bases at J, leaving 4 bases unmatched. CDR3 loop: CASSIVGQVNQPQHF. The CDR3 bases are TGTGCCAGTAGTATAGTAGGACAGGTGAATCAGCCCCAGCATTTT.

The chain carries TRBV5-1 and TRBJ2-3, with a weak D call TRBD1 (5 bases). V gave up 4 bases and J gave up 0 bases, with 12 bases separating them. Germline values: CDR1 SGHRS, CDR2 YFSETQ. The CDR3 length is 15 residues. Written as DNA, the CDR3 is TGCGCCAGCAGCGAGACTGGGGCTAGCACAGATACGCAGTATTTT. Translation gives CASSETGASTDTQYF.

The chain uses TRBV21-1 and TRBJ1-3; the table assigns TRBD1, which was not confirmed against the DNA. TRBV21-1 is termed a pseudogene. The CDR3 spans 14 residues. The CDR3 sequence: CASSISGNGNTIYF. Written as DNA, the CDR3 is TGTGCCAGCAGCATCTCAGGGAATGGAAACACCATATATTTT.

The rearrangement links TRBV7-3 to TRBJ2-5; D gene ambiguous. Trimming removed 2 bases from V and 0 bases from J, with 7 bases in between. This CDR3 spans 14 amino acids. The germline CDR1 and CDR2 sequences are SGHTA and FQGTGA. The CDR3 region has the DNA TGTGCCAGCAGCTTAGGGCAGCACCAAGAGACCCAGTACTTC. Translating it yields CASSLGQHQETQYF.

The chain carries TRBV19 and TRBJ2-1, with D possibly TRBD2 on 7 matching bases. Per the germline V gene, CDR1 is LNHDA and CDR2 is SQIVND (reference sequence). Trimming cost V 6 bases and J 4 bases, with 19 bases left between them. CDR3 size: 16 residues. CDR3 sequence: CASSQPGGSQYNEQFF. DNA for the CDR3: TGTGCCAGTAGCCAACCGGGGGGCTCTCAATACAATGAGCAGTTCTTC.

DNA of the CDR3: TGCGCCAGCAGCTTGTGTCCAATGAGTTTTCCGATAAGCACAGATACGCAGTATTTT. It yields the protein CASSLCPMSFPISTDTQYF. V usage is TRBV5-1 and J usage is TRBJ2-3; D is ambiguous. The CDR3 is 19 amino acids. V lost 1 base to trimming and J lost 0 bases, with 21 bases between them. The germline V gene has CDR1 SGHRS and CDR2 YFSETQ.

This sequence joins TRBV28 and TRBJ1-4; D not resolved. Trimming stripped 1 base from V and 0 bases from J, with 6 bases between. Germline V gene lookup returns CDR1 MDHEN and CDR2 SYDVKM. The CDR3 runs to 15 residues. CDR3 nucleotides: TGTGCCAGCAGTTTATTCACAGCAACTAATGAAAAACTGTTTTTT. This gives the protein CASSLFTATNEKLFF.

The gene calls are TRBV28 and TRBJ2-7; TRBD1 is a possible D gene (6 bases). With 6 bases removed from V and 0 bases from J, the gap between germline ends came to 12 bases. The germline CDR1 and CDR2 sequences are MDHEN and SYDVKM. The CDR3 sequence is 14 residues long. CDR3 nucleotide sequence: TGTGCCAGCAGAAATACGGGACACTCCTACGAGCAGTACTTC. Translating gives CASRNTGHSYEQYF.

This chain links TRBV6-6 with TRBJ1-3; 9 bases match TRBD1. CDR3 length: 13 amino acids. CDR1 and CDR2 from the germline V gene are MNHNY and SVGAGI (reference sequence). V trimming: 6 bases; J trimming: 8 bases; junction bases outside the gene matches: 5. The CDR3 region is CASSGQGSDTIYF. The CDR3 DNA reads TGTGCCAGCAGCGGACAGGGGTCGGACACCATATATTTT.

The chain links TRBV5-1 to TRBJ2-7; maybe TRBD1 (6 bases). V dropped 0 bases and J dropped 2 bases, with 21 bases sitting between them. CDR1 SGHRS and CDR2 YFSETQ come from the germline V gene. The length of the CDR3 is 18 residues. CDR3 amino acids: CASSLGGQSVGRTYEQYF. CDR3 nucleotides: TGCGCCAGCAGCTTGGGGGGGCAATCAGTGGGACGGACCTACGAGCAGTACTTC.

This clone has a handful of counts. The chain employs TRBV7-9 and TRBJ1-5; 9 positions match TRBD1. The CDR3 is 17 residues long. Trimming removed 6 bases from V and 6 bases from J; junction bases left unmatched: 15. Per the germline V gene, CDR1 is SEHNR and CDR2 is FQNEAQ (reference sequence). The CDR3 DNA follows: TGTGCCAGCAGTCCGAGCCCGGGACAGGGAGCCACTCAGCCCCAGCATTTT. Translation: CASSPSPGQGATQPQHF.

In this sample, this clone turned up a few times. The chain carries TRBV11-2 and TRBJ1-1; no reliable D call. The CDR3 extends over 14 amino acids. The V gene's germline CDR1 is SGHAT and CDR2 FQNNGV. V gave up 3 bases and J gave up 5 bases, with 13 bases separating them. The CDR3 sequence: CASSFRPGVTEAFF. In DNA form, the CDR3 reads TGTGCCAGCAGCTTCCGTCCGGGAGTAACTGAAGCTTTCTTT.

The chain is built from TRBV5-1 and TRBJ2-7; D remains unclear. Germline V gene sequence: CDR1 SGHRS, CDR2 YFSETQ. Trimming left V 5 bases short and J 0 bases short, with 12 bases between. This CDR3 comprises 14 residues. The CDR3 DNA sequence: TGCGCCAGCAGGCCACTACCGAGCTCCTACGAGCAGTACTTC. Translation gives CASRPLPSSYEQYF.

V usage is TRBV23-1 and J usage is TRBJ2-4; TRBD2 might be the D (6 bases). TRBV23-1 is an open reading frame, and its role is uncertain. Trimming pared 0 bases from V and 0 bases from J, leaving 12 bases between. This CDR3 has 17 amino acids. The CDR3 protein is CASSQSDGGLAKNIQYF. For the CDR3, the DNA is TGCGCCAGCAGTCAATCGGATGGGGGGTTAGCCAAAAACATTCAGTACTTC.

This clone was recorded a few times. The chain joins TRBV21-1 to TRBJ2-7; the table's D call, TRBD2, was not checked against the DNA. TRBV21-1 is a pseudogene segment. The CDR3 is made up of 18 amino acids. The CDR3: CASRSGTSGRRGNYEQYF. CDR3 sequence (DNA): TGTGCCAGCCGCTCCGGGACTAGCGGGAGACGGGGGAATTACGAGCAGTACTTC.

The chain links TRBV28 to TRBJ1-2, with a tentative D call TRBD1 (5 bases). CDR1 MDHEN and CDR2 SYDVKM come from the germline V gene. The CDR3 totals 15 residues. Trimming removed 7 bases at V and 1 base at J, with 16 bases between. CDR3 DNA: TGTGCCAGCACCACAACCGGGGGGGGTAACTATGGCTACACCTTC. It encodes CASTTTGGGNYGYTF.

The chain joins TRBV27 to TRBJ2-5; D is ambiguous. This CDR3 region has 18 residues. V was trimmed by 0 bases and J by 3 bases, leaving 20 bases between them. Germline CDR1 and CDR2: MNHEY and SMNVEV (reference sequence). CDR3 loop: CASSLSPLPLAAKETQYF. In nucleotides, the CDR3 is TGTGCCAGCAGTTTATCGCCTCTTCCCCTTGCGGCTAAAGAGACCCAGTACTTC.

This clone came up once. The chain combines TRBV11-2 with TRBJ2-3, with D perhaps TRBD2 (6 bases). Germline V gene sequence: CDR1 SGHAT, CDR2 FQNNGV. The V and J ends lost 6 bases and 0 bases respectively, with 19 bases between them. This CDR3 has 17 residues. CDR3 sequence: CASSFNVGLASTDTQYF. The CDR3 nucleotides read TGTGCCAGCAGTTTTAATGTTGGGCTAGCGAGCACAGATACGCAGTATTTT.

The CDR3 DNA follows: TGCGCCAGCAGCTTGGACGGGACAGGGATTTCACCCCTCCACTTT. Translating it yields CASSLDGTGISPLHF. The rearrangement uses TRBV5-1 and TRBJ1-6; 9 bases match TRBD1. Germline values: CDR1 SGHRS, CDR2 YFSETQ. The CDR3 extends over 15 amino acids. V lost 0 bases, J lost 9 bases, and 4 bases stayed unmatched.